The T cell receptor (beta chain) described here comes from a study of cytomegalovirus exposure and HLA in healthy donors. 13 Jbeta primers and 60 Vbeta primers were used for the PCR. Clones were read by immunoSEQ multiplex PCR, and TCRdb kept only the in-frame ones, dropping some. The table shows roughly 100,000 clones, with about three quarters occurring only once. Germline CDR1 reads SGHRS; CDR2 reads YFSETQ. The CDR3 length is 13 residues. The V and J ends lost 4 bases and 8 bases, in that order; junction bases with no gene match: 7. This TCR came from a woman aged 35 to 49 in good health and CMV-seropositive. Sequencing input: PBMCs. V usage is TRBV5-1 and J usage is TRBJ1-2, with 8 bases lining up with TRBD1. CDR3 loop: CASSVDRGNGYTF. The DNA for the CDR3 is TGCGCCAGCAGCGTAGACAGGGGAAACGGCTACACCTTC.